This entry is about one T cell receptor beta chain. This sample was taken from a study of blood T cell repertoires in COVID-19. On the study more broadly: Sites in the United States, Italy and Spain provided acute and convalescent COVID-19 samples. From T cells, B-cell-depleted T cells, or PBMCs came the material, which was cDNA or gDNA.

V was cut by 4 bases and J by 9 bases, with 20 bases left in between. CDR1 and CDR2 from the germline V gene are SGHRS and YFSETQ. The CDR3 consists of 15 residues. Original data processing: By means of reference gene primer amplification, nucleated cell counts were estimated. Here immunoSEQ multiplex PCR was the method, and the copy in TCRdb shows in-frame clones only, minus some. D and trimming come from the DNA, and the V and J calls and clone size come from that table. Found here are around 300,000 clones, around 86% of them singletons; the top ten hold roughly 2.1%. Sequencing was performed on peripheral blood. The receptor was isolated from a woman in her 30s who had recovered from COVID-19. The chain recombines TRBV5-1 with TRBJ2-1, with a possible D match to TRBD2 (6 bases). CDR3 region: CASSTAGTQPSEQFF. Here the CDR3 DNA reads TGCGCCAGCAGCACGGCCGGGACTCAGCCATCTGAGCAGTTCTTC.